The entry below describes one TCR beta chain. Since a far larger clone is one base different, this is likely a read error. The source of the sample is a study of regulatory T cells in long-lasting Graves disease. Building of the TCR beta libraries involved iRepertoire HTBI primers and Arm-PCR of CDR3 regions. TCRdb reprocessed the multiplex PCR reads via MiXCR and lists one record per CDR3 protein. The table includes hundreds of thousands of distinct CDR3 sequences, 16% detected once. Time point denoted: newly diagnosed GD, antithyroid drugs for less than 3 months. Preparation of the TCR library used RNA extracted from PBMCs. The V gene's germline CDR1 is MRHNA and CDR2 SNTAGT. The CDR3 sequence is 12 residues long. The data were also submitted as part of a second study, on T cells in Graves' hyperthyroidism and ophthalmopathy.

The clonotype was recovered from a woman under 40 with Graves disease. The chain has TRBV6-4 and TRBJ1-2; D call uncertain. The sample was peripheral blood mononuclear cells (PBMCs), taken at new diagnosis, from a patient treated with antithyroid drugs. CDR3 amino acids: CASFRPPYGYIF. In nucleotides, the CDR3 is TGTGCCAGCTTCCGGCCACCCTATGGCTACATCTTC.